The 13 T cell receptor beta chains given below trace back to one sample, sequenced in a study of human T cells and chemical hapten exposure. TCRdb re-called the RACE reads with MiXCR, one entry per CDR3 protein. The sample has approximately 80,000 distinct CDR3 sequences; 10% to 15% are singletons. Regarding time point: patch test 3, about 24 weeks after DPC sensitization. Indicated treatment: therapeutic diphenylcyclopropenone sensitization with weekly scalp DPC. The material was whole blood, obtained in connection with sensitization to the hapten diphenylcyclopropenone (DPC). The receptors derive from a woman aged 45-65 years with alopecia areata. Some clones in this sample may be carry-over from other donors' samples.

This clonotype was counted at least ten times. The chain carries TRBV20-1 and TRBJ1-1; 9 bases are shared with TRBD1. The germline V gene has CDR1 DFQATT and CDR2 SNEGSKA (reference sequence). J was trimmed by 9 bases and V by 5 bases; bases with no gene match: 10. This CDR3 comprises 13 residues. CDR3 nucleotide sequence: TGCAGTGCTTTTAAGCCGGGACAGGGAAAAGCTTTCTTT. Its protein product is CSAFKPGQGKAFF.

This sequence joins TRBV18 and TRBJ1-1; D unclear. Germline CDR1 is KGHSH and CDR2 is LQKENI. The CDR3 sequence is 14 residues long. V was clipped by 1 base and J by 1 base, with 7 bases between them. The CDR3 loop reads CASSPLSWNTEAFF. The CDR3 nucleotides read TGTGCCAGCTCACCACTTAGCTGGAACACTGAAGCTTTCTTT. Full variable domain (remainder filled in from reference TRBV18 and TRBJ1-1): NAGVMQNPRHLVRRRGQEARLRCSPMKGHSHVYWYRQLPEEGLKFMVYLQKENIIDESGMPKERFSAEFPKEGPSILRIQQVVRGDSAAYFCASSPLSWNTEAFFGQGTRLTVV.

This clonotype was detected many times. The genes are TRBV5-4 and TRBJ2-3, with 14 bases lining up with TRBD2. The CDR3 has 16 residues. The J segment lost 2 bases and the V segment lost 4 bases, leaving 3 bases of the junction unmatched. CDR1 SGHNT and CDR2 YYREEE come from the germline V gene (reference sequence). Written as DNA, the CDR3 is TGTGCCAGCAGCCCGGGACTAGCGGGAGTCACAGATACGCAGTATTTT. Amino acid sequence: CASSPGLAGVTDTQYF.

There are a few counts of this clonotype. The gene calls are TRBV5-6 and TRBJ1-1; 9 bases match TRBD1. In germline, CDR1 is SGHDT, CDR2 YYEEEE. Trimming cost V 4 bases and J 4 bases; bases outside gene matches: 17. The CDR3 spans 18 residues. The CDR3 is CASSPPTNYRGRGTEAFF. CDR3 sequence (DNA): TGTGCCAGCAGCCCACCGACAAACTACAGGGGGCGAGGCACTGAAGCTTTCTTT. Full variable domain (rest looked up from reference TRBV5-6 and TRBJ1-1): DAGVTQSPTHLIKTRGQQVTLRCSPKSGHDTVSWYQQALGQGPQFIFQYYEEEERQRGNFPDRFSGHQFPNYSSELNVNALLLGDSALYLCASSPPTNYRGRGTEAFFGQGTRLTVV.

This chain connects TRBV6-1 to TRBJ2-1; 7 positions match TRBD1. CDR1 is MNHNS and CDR2 is SASEGT in the germline V gene. The CDR3 extends over 14 amino acids. V trimming: 6 bases; J trimming: 3 bases; junction bases outside the gene matches: 5. CDR3 nucleotide sequence: TGTGCCAGCAGAATGGGACAGAACTACAATGAGCAGTTCTTC. It translates to CASRMGQNYNEQFF.

This clonotype has at least ten counts. V and J are TRBV18 and TRBJ1-1; the D is unclear. Germline loops: CDR1 KGHSH, CDR2 LQKENI. This CDR3 is 13 amino acids long. Trimming left V 4 bases short and J 3 bases short, with 9 bases between. The DNA for the CDR3 is TGTGCCAGCTCACTCTTTTTTGACACTGAAGCTTTCTTT. It translates to CASSLFFDTEAFF.

The chain is built from TRBV6-5 and TRBJ2-7; TRBD2 agrees at 9 bases. CDR1 MNHEY and CDR2 SVGAGI come from the germline V gene. V shed 6 bases and J 6 bases; nucleotides not matched to a gene: 12. The CDR3 has 15 amino acids. The CDR3 nucleotides read TGTGCCAGCAGCCCGCGGGCTAGCGGGAAAGGCGAGCAGTACTTC. This translates into CASSPRASGKGEQYF.

V and J are TRBV7-9 and TRBJ2-2; D is uncertain. The germline V gene encodes CDR1 SEHNR and CDR2 FQNEAQ (reference sequence). The ends were cut back, 6 bases at V and 1 base at J, with 18 bases in the middle. This CDR3 contains 17 residues. Here the CDR3 DNA reads TGTGCCAGCAGGCAAGTGGGGTCACAGAAGAACACCGGGGAGCTGTTTTTT. Translating gives CASRQVGSQKNTGELFF.

On this clonotype itself: The junction does not match germline at one end; this may be a read error. The chain uses TRBV25-1 and TRBJ2-1; 9 bases match TRBD2. Germline CDR1 reads MGHDK; CDR2 reads SYGVNS. The CDR3 length is 18 residues. As DNA, the CDR3 is TGTGCCAGCAGTGAATGGGATCCGAGCGGGAGGTTCTACCATGAGCAGTTCTTC. It encodes CASSEWDPSGRFYHEQFF.

This clonotype was seen repeatedly, ten times or more. The V gene is TRBV20-1, the J gene TRBJ2-1; 14 bases match TRBD2. The CDR3 consists of 13 residues. Germline V gene lookup returns CDR1 DFQATT and CDR2 SNEGSKA (reference sequence). The trim removed 6 bases at V and 8 bases at J, leaving 3 bases unmatched. DNA of the CDR3: TGCAGTGCCAGACTAGCGGGAGGGGATGAGCAGTTCTTC. Its translation: CSARLAGGDEQFF.

The J gene is TRBJ2-1, the V gene TRBV25-1, with D hard to call. In germline, CDR1 is MGHDK, CDR2 SYGVNS. The V and J ends lost 5 bases and 7 bases respectively, with 9 bases between them. The CDR3 has 12 residues. Written as DNA, the CDR3 is TGTGCCAGCAGTTTTACGGCTAATGAGCAGTTCTTC. Translated: CASSFTANEQFF.

This clonotype appeared many times. CDR3 protein: CASSLTGSSGNTIYF. The CDR3 nucleotides read TGTGCCAGCAGTCTCACGGGGAGCTCTGGAAACACCATATATTTT. The genes are TRBV12-3 or TRBV12-4 and TRBJ1-3; no clear D. This CDR3 is 15 amino acids long. The ends were cut back, 5 bases at V and 0 bases at J, with 11 bases in the middle.

The chain recombines TRBV29-1 with TRBJ2-7, with 11 bases aligning to TRBD2. The CDR3 has 15 residues. V lost 8 bases and J lost 1; bases outside the gene matches: 10. Per the germline V gene, CDR1 is SQVTM and CDR2 is ANQGSEA. CDR3: CSSLTRTSGSYEQYF. The DNA for the CDR3 is TGCAGCTCCCTGACTCGGACTAGCGGGTCCTACGAGCAGTACTTC.